This record looks at one T cell receptor (beta chain) sequence and its context. Antigen specificity is unknown. Indicated treatment: roughly 18 received Ad26.COV2.S at low or high dose, single or two shots; 5 received placebo; per-sample allocation not given. Each sample was drawn 63 days after the first injection (of vaccine or placebo). An Ad26 vector expressing Wuhan-strain SARS-CoV-2 spike constituted the vaccine. The entry originates in a study of Ad26.COV2.S vaccination and SARS-CoV-2 variants. Study overall: Participants got Ad26.COV2.S intramuscularly, once or twice 56 days apart.

Only in-frame clones appear in the TCRdb table, and some are missing; sequencing was by immunoSEQ multiplex PCR. The sample has a few hundred thousand clones, about 92% seen once; the top ten hold approximately 4.3%. Study results and limitations: Substantial response breadth was reportedly seen for spike-specific CD8+ and CD4+ T cells after vaccination. It was vaccine recipients, not placebo recipients, who had the higher spike-specific TCR breadth.

Trimming shortened V by 0 bases and J by 2 bases, and 10 bases separated the two germline ends. The CDR3 consists of 14 residues. CDR1 is GTSNPN, CDR2 SVGIG, per germline (reference sequence). Sequencing used peripheral blood, obtained in a trial of Ad26.COV2.S vaccine versus placebo. This sequence joins TRBV30 and TRBJ1-1, with no clear D. This TCR was sampled from a person aged 18-65 years who received the Ad26.COV2.S COVID-19 vaccine or a placebo. The CDR3 nucleotides are TGTGCCTGGAGTGTATTTGCAGGTAACACTGAAGCTTTCTTT. It specifies CAWSVFAGNTEAFF.